The 24 T cell receptor beta chains listed next were all sequenced from one sample in a study of molecular identifiers for immune sequencing clone quantification. TCRdb reanalysed the PCR reads using MiXCR and keeps one entry per CDR3 protein. Among 550,000 to 750,000 distinct CDR3 sequences listed, roughly 21% were seen once. The specimen was naive CD8+ T cells from blood, with Jurkat cell RNA spiked in. Subset given: FACS-sorted CD8+CD4-CCR7+CD45RA+ naive T cells. These receptors all come from a human donor in good health. Some libraries in this study had Jurkat cell RNA spiked in.

The chain employs TRBV27 and TRBJ2-3; TRBD2 agrees at 9 bases. CDR1 is MNHEY, CDR2 SMNVEV, per germline (reference sequence). The CDR3 has 16 amino acids. The V and J ends lost 6 bases and 4 bases, in that order; junction bases with no gene match: 11. Here the CDR3 DNA reads TGTGCCAGCAGCCATTTAGCGGGGGACTGCCCAGATACGCAGTATTTT. Amino acids: CASSHLAGDCPDTQYF.

Of note for this clonotype: A much bigger clone sits one base away, suggesting this may be a read error. V is TRBV6-5 and J is TRBJ2-3, with D possibly being TRBD2 (5 bases). Per germline, CDR1 MNHEY and CDR2 SVGAGI. CDR3 length equals 15 residues. The CDR3 here is CASTYEGQLTDTQYF. CDR3 nucleotide sequence: TGTGCCAGCACTTACGAGGGTCAACTCACAGATACGCAGTATTTT.

This clonotype was counted only a few times. The chain carries TRBV28 and TRBJ2-2; D is perhaps TRBD2 (7 bases). V lost 8 bases, J lost 4 bases, and 20 bases lay in between. Germline loops: CDR1 MDHEN, CDR2 SYDVKM. The CDR3 has 16 residues. The CDR3 coding sequence is TGTGCCAGCCAGAGGGGGGGCGGGAGATCCACCGGGGAGCTGTTTTTT. This codes for CASQRGGGRSTGELFF.

This clonotype has a count of ten or more. The chain recombines TRBV4-3 with TRBJ2-3, with D uncertain. CDR1 is LGHNA, CDR2 YSLEER, per germline. This CDR3 has 13 residues. V lost 0 bases and J 6 bases, leaving 7 bases between the germline ends. CDR3 protein: CASSQDTWDTQYF. CDR3 DNA: TGCGCCAGCAGCCAAGATACGTGGGATACGCAGTATTTT.

The sample holds many counts of this clonotype. The chain couples TRBV5-4 to TRBJ2-2; no clear D gene. The CDR3 totals 14 residues. CDR1 is SGHNT and CDR2 is YYREEE in the germline V gene (reference sequence). V was shortened by 3 bases and J by 3 bases, with 9 bases between the two germline ends. The CDR3 sequence: CASSYDGDTGELFF. CDR3 DNA: TGTGCCAGCAGCTACGACGGAGACACCGGGGAGCTGTTTTTT.

This clonotype came up once. Here the CDR3 omits its conserved ending phenylalanine or tryptophan, so a read error is the likely source. This chain joins TRBV25-1 and TRBJ1-1, with D perhaps TRBD1 (6 bases). CDR3 length: 12 amino acids. Trimming cost V 6 bases and J 4 bases, with 9 bases left between them. Per germline, CDR1 MGHDK and CDR2 SYGVNS. CDR3 sequence (DNA): TGTGCCAGCAGAGGAGGGGGCACTGAAGCTTTCTAT. It translates to CASRGGGTEAFY.

This clonotype appeared many times. This chain joins TRBV29-1 and TRBJ1-1; no clear D gene. Trimming removed 3 bases from V and 3 bases from J, with 20 bases in between. This CDR3 is 16 amino acids long. The germline gives CDR1 SQVTM, CDR2 ANQGSEA. Written as DNA, the CDR3 is TGCAGCGTTGATGAGGGATGGTCGGGTCGTGACACTGAAGCTTTCTTT. This gives the protein CSVDEGWSGRDTEAFF. The variable domain in full, with the rest retrieved from reference TRBV29-1 and TRBJ1-1, is SAVISQKPSRDICQRGTSLTIQCQVDSQVTMMFWYRQQPGQSLTLIATANQGSEATYESGFVIDKFPISRPNLTFSTLTVSNMSPEDSSIYLCSVDEGWSGRDTEAFFGQGTRLTVV.

Of note for this clonotype: This could be a read error, since a much larger clone is one nucleotide away. The chain is built from TRBV29-1 and TRBJ2-2; TRBD1 matches 8 bases. The CDR3 has 14 amino acids. Germline-derived CDR1 and CDR2 are SQVTM and ANQGSEA. The trim removed 3 bases at V and 7 bases at J, leaving 7 bases unmatched. The CDR3 loop is CSVERTGLDGELFF. CDR3 bases: TGCAGCGTTGAGAGGACAGGGCTTGACGGGGAGCTGTTTTTT.

This rearrangement joins TRBV11-3 to TRBJ2-1; 8 bases line up with TRBD1. The junction had 7 bases not matched to a gene; V was cut back by 5 bases and J by 1 base. Germline-derived CDR1 and CDR2 are SGHNT and YENEEA. The CDR3 runs 16 residues. CDR3 protein: CASSLRQGPSYNEQFF. The CDR3 DNA reads TGTGCCAGCAGCCTTAGACAGGGGCCTTCCTACAATGAGCAGTTCTTC. The variable domain in full, completed from reference TRBV11-3 and TRBJ2-1, reads EAGVVQSPRYKIIEKKQPVAFWCNPISGHNTLYWYLQNLGQGPELLIRYENEEAVDDSQLPKDRFSAERLKGVDSTLKIQPAELGDSAVYLCASSLRQGPSYNEQFFGPGTRLTVL.

V and J are TRBV4-3 and TRBJ2-7; TRBD2 matches 11 bases. The J segment lost 3 bases and the V segment lost 2 bases, leaving 3 bases of the junction unmatched. CDR1 is LGHNA and CDR2 is YSLEER in the germline V gene. The CDR3 is 15 amino acids. CDR3 region: CASSQLLAGVYEQYF. CDR3 in DNA: TGCGCCAGCAGCCAACTACTAGCGGGGGTCTACGAGCAGTACTTC.

This clonotype was recorded many times. The V call is TRBV29-1, the J call TRBJ1-2; 7 positions match TRBD1. V lost 3 bases to trimming and J lost 5 bases; unmatched junction nucleotides: 6. The CDR3 has 13 residues. CDR1 is SQVTM and CDR2 is ANQGSEA in the germline V gene. DNA for the CDR3: TGCAGCGTTGAGGGGACAGTGAAGTATGGCTACACCTTC. Its protein is CSVEGTVKYGYTF. Together with reference TRBV29-1 and TRBJ1-2, the CDR3 gives the full variable domain: SAVISQKPSRDICQRGTSLTIQCQVDSQVTMMFWYRQQPGQSLTLIATANQGSEATYESGFVIDKFPISRPNLTFSTLTVSNMSPEDSSIYLCSVEGTVKYGYTFGSGTRLTVV.

The V call is TRBV12-3 or TRBV12-4, the J call TRBJ1-2; D unclear. The CDR3 consists of 14 residues. The V end was cut by 1 base, the J end by 7 bases, with 13 bases between. CDR3 sequence (DNA): TGTGCCAGCAGTTTAGGTACTGGGGTCGGTGGCTACACCTTC. Protein sequence: CASSLGTGVGGYTF.

This clonotype was detected ten times or more. V gene TRBV6-6 combines with J gene TRBJ2-5; maybe TRBD2 (6 bases). Trimming pared 2 bases from V and 5 bases from J, leaving 12 bases between. The CDR3 extends over 14 amino acids. Germline assignment: CDR1 MNHNY and CDR2 SVGAGI (reference sequence). The DNA of the CDR3 is TGTGCCAGCAGTTACGTACTAGCCCTGGAGACCCAGTACTTC. This translates into CASSYVLALETQYF.

There are many counts of this clonotype. This chain uses TRBV13 with TRBJ1-5; D is unresolved. V shed 5 bases and J shed 4 bases, with 9 bases lying between them. The length of the CDR3 is 13 residues. Germline loops: CDR1 PRHDT, CDR2 FYEKMQ (reference sequence). The CDR3 protein is CASSQKLNQPQHF. In DNA form, the CDR3 reads TGTGCCAGCAGCCAGAAACTTAATCAGCCCCAGCATTTT.

As concerns this clonotype: A single base separates this from a much larger clone, so it may be a read error. The chain links TRBV5-1 to TRBJ2-5, with D perhaps TRBD1 (5 bases). CDR1 and CDR2 from the germline V gene are SGHRS and YFSETQ. There are 15 residues in the CDR3. Here the CDR3 DNA reads TGCGCCGGCAGCTTGCAGGGTACCCAACAAGAGACCCAGTACTTC. Amino acid sequence: CAGSLQGTQQETQYF.

This clonotype came up many times. This CDR3 reads CASSLAGASNSPLHF. The CDR3 DNA reads TGTGCCAGTAGTTTAGCCGGGGCTTCTAATTCACCCCTCCACTTT. J is TRBJ1-6 and V is TRBV19, with D possibly TRBD1 on 5 matching bases. Trimming removed 5 bases from V and 6 bases from J, with 14 bases in between. Germline V gene lookup returns CDR1 LNHDA and CDR2 SQIVND (reference sequence). This CDR3 is built from 15 residues. The full variable domain, in which reference TRBV19 and TRBJ1-6 provide the parts outside the CDR3, is DGGITQSPKYLFRKEGQNVTLSCEQNLNHDAMYWYRQDPGQGLRLIYYSQIVNDFQKGDIAEGYSVSREKKESFPLTVTSAQKNPTAFYLCASSLAGASNSPLHFGNGTRLTVT.

Remarks on this clonotype: A much larger clone lies one base from this, so it may be a read error. This chain uses TRBV28 with TRBJ2-5, with 8 bases that match TRBD1. Germline assignment: CDR1 MDHEN and CDR2 SYDVKM. CDR3 length: 13 amino acids. The CDR3 nucleotides read TGTGCCAGCAGTGATACAGGGGGAGAGACCCGGTACTTC. Translation gives CASSDTGGETRYF. The whole variable domain, filled in from reference TRBV28 and TRBJ2-5, reads DVKVTQSSRYLVKRTGEKVFLECVQDMDHENMFWYRQDPGLGLRLIYFSYDVKMKEKGDIPEGYSVSREKKERFSLILESASTNQTSMYLCASSDTGGETRYFGPGTRLLVL.

This clonotype was observed at least ten times. The rearrangement joins TRBV6-4 to TRBJ2-7; unclear D gene. This CDR3 has 13 residues. V lost 0 bases and J 8 bases, leaving 11 bases between the germline ends. Germline V gives CDR1 MRHNA, CDR2 SNTAGT. CDR3 region: CASSDSSGIKQYF. In nucleotides, the CDR3 is TGTGCCAGCAGTGACTCGTCCGGCATTAAGCAGTACTTC.

About this clonotype: This may arise from a read error, as a much more abundant clone is one base away. The chain employs TRBV4-3 and TRBJ2-5, with D perhaps given as TRBD1 or TRBD2 (5 bases each). CDR1 and CDR2 from the germline V gene are LGHNA and YSLEER. The CDR3 has 15 amino acids. CDR3 DNA: TGCGCCAGCGGCCAAGATAGGGACCCCGGGCAGACCCAGTACTTC. Amino acids: CASGQDRDPGQTQYF.

The V gene is TRBV15, the J gene TRBJ2-5; D could derive from TRBD1 or TRBD2 (5 bases each). The CDR3 totals 14 residues. Germline V gene data show CDR1 as LNHNV and CDR2 as YYDKDF (reference sequence). The V and J ends lost 3 bases and 14 bases respectively, with 22 bases between them. CDR3 DNA: TGTGCCACCAGCAGCGGAAATCCCGGGGCAGTGTTCTACTTC. This encodes CATSSGNPGAVFYF.

This clonotype occurred many times. The chain joins TRBV2 to TRBJ2-7; the D gene is possibly TRBD2 (6 bases). Germline V CDR1 and CDR2: SNHLY, FYNNEI. With 8 bases removed from V and 4 bases from J, the gap between germline ends came to 15 bases. This CDR3 contains 13 residues. CDR3 protein: CASVRGDGYEQYF. The CDR3 bases are TGTGCCAGCGTCCGCGGGGACGGGTACGAGCAGTACTTC.

At least ten counts were recorded for this clonotype. The V gene is TRBV6-2 or TRBV6-3, the J gene TRBJ1-5; no reliable D call. Trimming cost V 7 bases and J 1 base, with 14 bases left between them. Per the germline V gene, CDR1 is MNHEY and CDR2 is SVGEGT. This CDR3 contains 15 residues. The DNA of the CDR3 is TGTGCCAGCACCCCGACCTTGGACAGCAATCAGCCCCAGCATTTT. The encoded protein is CASTPTLDSNQPQHF.

CDR3 coding DNA: TGTGCCAGCAGCGTAACGGGCGGGGGGGCCTTCAATGAGCAGTTCTTC. Its protein product is CASSVTGGGAFNEQFF. V is TRBV9 and J is TRBJ2-1; 9 nucleotides align to TRBD2. This CDR3 region has 16 residues. Germline values: CDR1 SGDLS, CDR2 YYNGEE. Trimming took 1 base from V and 6 from J; bases not matched to a gene: 8.

The table lists this clonotype with a few counts. V and J are TRBV6-2 or TRBV6-3 and TRBJ2-2; D is ambiguous. In germline, CDR1 is MNHEY, CDR2 SVGEGT. The CDR3 runs 13 residues. V was trimmed by 3 bases and J by 7 bases, leaving 9 bases between them. CDR3 nucleotide sequence: TGTGCCAGCAGTTATATCGCCGACGGGGAGCTGTTTTTT. This gives the protein CASSYIADGELFF.